One sample yielded the 3 T cell receptor beta chains listed below, sequenced in a study of blood T cells in healthy people across ages (dated by TCRdb to between 2014 and 2017). The receptor library was made with 5' RACE. Instrument on record: Illumina HiSeq 2500. A second PCR of about 7 to 12 cycles was performed with a sample-barcoded 5' primer and a J-beta primer mix. TCRdb's own reprocessing of the public reads used fastp at Q25 and MiXCR and kept productive beta chains. Here each entry gathers all rows of one CDR3 protein and keeps the most common genes and DNA. This sample lists 1.4 million to 1.5 million distinct CDR3 sequences; 42% were detected once. Of the sample, under 8% is held by the ten largest clones. The source material was blood. These receptors were obtained from a woman between 18 and 30 years old in good health.

With respect to this clonotype: A read error may produce the germline difference seen at one junction end. The chain couples TRBV9 to TRBJ1-5; D uncertain. CDR1 is SGDLS, CDR2 YYNGEE, per germline. This CDR3 is 14 amino acids long. The CDR3 protein is CAGSALDGIEPQHF. The DNA of the CDR3 is TGTGCCGGCAGCGCACTGGACGGTATTGAGCCCCAGCATTTT.

This chain uses TRBV6-6 with TRBJ2-5; a weak D match, TRBD1 (6 bases). Germline-derived CDR1 and CDR2 are MNHNY and SVGAGI (reference sequence). The CDR3 runs to 15 residues. The germline V and J ends were trimmed by 4 bases and 3 bases, with 15 bases remaining between them. As DNA, the CDR3 is TGTGCCAGCAGTTCCTACAGGGCCCTGGAAGAGACCCAGTACTTC. Translating gives CASSSYRALEETQYF.

V and J are TRBV16 and TRBJ2-7, with 9 bases matching TRBD2. CDR3 length: 16 residues. The germline V gene has CDR1 KGHSY and CDR2 FQNENV. V trimming: 4 bases; J trimming: 1 base; junction bases outside the gene matches: 8. The CDR3 region has the DNA TGTGCCAGCAGCCCGGTGACTAGCGGTTCTTCCTACGAGCAGTACTTC. Residues: CASSPVTSGSSYEQYF.